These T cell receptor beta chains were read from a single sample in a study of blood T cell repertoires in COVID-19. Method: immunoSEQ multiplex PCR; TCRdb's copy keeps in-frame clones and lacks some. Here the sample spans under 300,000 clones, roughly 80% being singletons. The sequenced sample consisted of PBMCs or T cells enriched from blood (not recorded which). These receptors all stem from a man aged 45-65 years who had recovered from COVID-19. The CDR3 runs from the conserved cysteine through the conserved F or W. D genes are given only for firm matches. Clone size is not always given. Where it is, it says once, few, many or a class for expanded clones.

CDR3 protein: CASSVLADKTKGSYEQYF
CDR3 DNA: TGTGCCAGCAGCGTTCTGGCAGATAAGACTAAGGGCTCCTACGAGCAGTACTTC
V gene: TRBV9
D gene: .
clone size: .
CDR3 length: 18
J gene: TRBJ2-7

CDR3 protein: CASMRIYEQFF
CDR3 DNA: TGTGCCAGCATGAGAATATATGAGCAGTTCTTC
V gene: TRBV28
D gene: .
clone size: .
CDR3 length: 11
J gene: TRBJ2-1

CDR3 protein: CATSDPIAGGLTGELFF
CDR3 DNA: TGTGCCACCAGTGATCCCATCGCAGGGGGCCTCACCGGGGAGCTGTTTTTT
V gene: TRBV24-1
D gene: TRBD1
clone size: .
CDR3 length: 17
J gene: TRBJ2-2

CDR3 protein: CASSFGTGRGQPQHF
CDR3 DNA: TGTGCCAGCAGTTTTGGGACAGGGAGGGGACAGCCCCAGCATTTT
V gene: TRBV28
D gene: TRBD1
clone size: .
CDR3 length: 15
J gene: TRBJ1-5

CDR3 protein: CASSEGTAVNYGYTF
CDR3 DNA: TGTGCCAGCAGTGAAGGGACAGCAGTAAACTATGGCTACACCTTC
V gene: TRBV2
D gene: .
clone size: .
CDR3 length: 15
J gene: TRBJ1-2

CDR3 protein: CASSVEQLNTEAFF
CDR3 DNA: TGTGCCAGCAGCGTAGAACAGTTGAACACTGAAGCTTTCTTT
V gene: TRBV9
D gene: .
clone size: .
CDR3 length: 14
J gene: TRBJ1-1

CDR3 protein: CASRRPPGEEQFF
CDR3 DNA: TGTGCCAGCAGACGCCCCCCGGGAGAGGAGCAGTTCTTC
V gene: TRBV25-1
D gene: .
clone size: .
CDR3 length: 13
J gene: TRBJ2-1

CDR3 protein: CASSLGTGRPYEQYF
CDR3 DNA: TGCGCCAGCAGCTTGGGGACAGGGCGTCCCTACGAGCAGTACTTC
V gene: TRBV5-1
D gene: TRBD1
clone size: once
CDR3 length: 15
J gene: TRBJ2-7

CDR3 protein: CSNSPADTQYF
CDR3 DNA: TGCAGTAATAGCCCCGCAGATACGCAGTATTTT
V gene: TRBV20-1
D gene: .
clone size: few
CDR3 length: 11
J gene: TRBJ2-3

CDR3 protein: CASSLLGRGGNEQFF
CDR3 DNA: TGTGCCAGCAGTTTATTAGGCAGGGGTGGGAATGAGCAGTTCTTC
V gene: TRBV27
D gene: .
clone size: few
CDR3 length: 15
J gene: TRBJ2-1

CDR3 protein: CASKGLFGGSYGYTF
CDR3 DNA: TGTGCCAGCAAGGGGCTTTTTGGTGGGTCCTATGGCTACACCTTC
V gene: TRBV2
D gene: .
clone size: once
CDR3 length: 15
J gene: TRBJ1-2

CDR3 protein: CASSKTMGLGAINYGYTF
CDR3 DNA: TGTGCCAGCAGCAAAACCATGGGCCTAGGGGCAATCAACTATGGCTACACCTTC
V gene: TRBV7-2
D gene: .
clone size: .
CDR3 length: 18
J gene: TRBJ1-2

CDR3 protein: CASRLQGAEGNTIYF
CDR3 DNA: TGTGCCAGCAGACTACAGGGGGCGGAAGGAAACACCATATATTTT
V gene: TRBV28
D gene: TRBD1
clone size: once
CDR3 length: 15
J gene: TRBJ1-3

CDR3 protein: CASSPFPTGMSPSGNTIYF
CDR3 DNA: TGTGCCAGCAGCCCCTTCCCGACAGGGATGAGCCCCTCTGGAAACACCATATATTTT
V gene: TRBV3-1/TRBV3-2
D gene: TRBD1
clone size: .
CDR3 length: 19
J gene: TRBJ1-3

CDR3 protein: CASSQDRQGLEKLFF
CDR3 DNA: TGCGCCAGCAGCCAAGACCGGCAGGGGCTTGAAAAACTGTTTTTT
V gene: TRBV4-3
D gene: .
clone size: .
CDR3 length: 15
J gene: TRBJ1-4

CDR3 protein: CASRTGGTNYGYTF
CDR3 DNA: TGTGCCAGCAGAACAGGGGGTACTAACTATGGCTACACCTTC
V gene: TRBV28
D gene: TRBD1
clone size: .
CDR3 length: 14
J gene: TRBJ1-2

CDR3 protein: CASSLLLAETDTQYF
CDR3 DNA: TGTGCCAGCAGCTTATTACTAGCGGAGACAGATACGCAGTATTTT
V gene: TRBV7-8
D gene: TRBD2
clone size: .
CDR3 length: 15
J gene: TRBJ2-3

CDR3 protein: CASSPRGTATDTQYF
CDR3 DNA: TGTGCCAGCAGCCCTCGGGGGACAGCCACAGATACGCAGTATTTT
V gene: TRBV5-4
D gene: .
clone size: once
CDR3 length: 15
J gene: TRBJ2-3

CDR3 protein: CASSIFSLTGSGEKLFF
CDR3 DNA: TGTGCCAGTAGTATCTTCTCGTTGACAGGTTCGGGGGAAAAACTGTTTTTT
V gene: TRBV19
D gene: .
clone size: .
CDR3 length: 17
J gene: TRBJ1-4

CDR3 protein: CASSDPYQGVAGRYGYTF
CDR3 DNA: TGTGCCAGCAGTGATCCATACCAGGGGGTGGCGGGCCGCTATGGCTACACCTTC
V gene: TRBV25-1
D gene: TRBD1
clone size: .
CDR3 length: 18
J gene: TRBJ1-2

CDR3 protein: CASSLDSGFDETQYF
CDR3 DNA: TGTGCCAGCAGCTTAGACTCGGGGTTCGACGAGACCCAGTACTTC
V gene: TRBV11-3
D gene: .
clone size: .
CDR3 length: 15
J gene: TRBJ2-5

CDR3 protein: CASSQEGLVAGGTYEQYF
CDR3 DNA: TGTGCCAGCAGCCAAGAAGGTTTGGTAGCGGGAGGGACCTACGAGCAGTACTTC
V gene: TRBV4-2
D gene: TRBD2
clone size: .
CDR3 length: 18
J gene: TRBJ2-7

CDR3 protein: CASSFSGTGVPTRQETQYF
CDR3 DNA: TGCGCCAGCAGCTTTTCCGGGACAGGGGTCCCAACGCGCCAAGAGACCCAGTACTTC
V gene: TRBV5-1
D gene: TRBD1
clone size: .
CDR3 length: 19
J gene: TRBJ2-5

CDR3 protein: CASSIVGGGARVLTF
CDR3 DNA: TGTGCCAGTAGTATAGTCGGAGGGGGCGCAAGGGTCCTGACTTTC
V gene: TRBV19
D gene: .
clone size: .
CDR3 length: 15
J gene: TRBJ2-6

CDR3 protein: CASSQESTGVQTPNYGYTF
CDR3 DNA: TGCGCCAGCAGCCAAGAGTCGACAGGGGTTCAAACTCCTAACTATGGCTACACCTTC
V gene: TRBV4-3
D gene: TRBD1
clone size: .
CDR3 length: 19
J gene: TRBJ1-2

CDR3 protein: CAKRTSGKETQYF
CDR3 DNA: TGTGCCAAACGGACTAGCGGGAAAGAGACCCAGTACTTC
V gene: TRBV6-5
D gene: TRBD2
clone size: .
CDR3 length: 13
J gene: TRBJ2-5

CDR3 protein: CASSQDQGDETQYF
CDR3 DNA: TGTGCCAGCAGCCAAGATCAAGGGGATGAGACCCAGTACTTC
V gene: TRBV3-1/TRBV3-2
D gene: .
clone size: .
CDR3 length: 14
J gene: TRBJ2-5